This T cell receptor (beta chain) was found in a study of Ad26.COV2.S vaccination and SARS-CoV-2 variants. Study at large: Donor was in the COV1001 Ad26.COV2.S trial arm.

Libraries were prepared by immunoSEQ multiplex PCR; TCRdb keeps only in-frame clonotypes and omits some of them. The table shows 250,000 or so clones, with roughly 85% occurring only once. Treatment meaning: roughly 18 received Ad26.COV2.S at low or high dose, single or two shots; about five received placebo; per-sample allocation not given. Sampling was performed 63 days after the first vaccine or placebo injection. Study-level points and caveats: Reported post-vaccination CD8+ and CD4+ T cell responses to spike showed substantial breadth.

For this clone: The antigen remains undetermined.

This CDR3 is 19 amino acids long. The germline CDR1 and CDR2 sequences are SGHDN and FVKESK. The V gene end was trimmed by 0 bases and the J gene end by 6 bases; junction bases not matched to a gene: 17. This receptor was obtained from a person aged 18 to 59 who received the Ad26.COV2.S COVID-19 vaccine or a placebo. The chain carries TRBV14 and TRBJ2-3, with 8 bases identical to TRBD1. Material: peripheral blood, obtained in a trial of Ad26.COV2.S vaccine versus placebo. Here the CDR3 DNA reads TGTGCCAGCAGCCAAGATGTACGATGGACAGGGAAGTTGCGGGATACGCAGTATTTT. It is translated as CASSQDVRWTGKLRDTQYF.